This paragraph reports one TCR beta chain. Its antigen remains unknown. CDR1 is SGHRS, CDR2 YFSETQ, per germline. The CDR3 is 16 residues long. The V and J ends lost 4 bases and 3 bases respectively, with 19 bases between them. Isolation per sample recovered at least 6 million PBMCs. Total RNA was extracted at no less than 5.5 micrograms per sample. The authors ran a second PCR of roughly 6 to 12 cycles using a sample-barcoded 5' primer and a J-beta primer mix. TCRdb re-derived calls from the 5' RACE reads in MiXCR, one entry per CDR3 protein. The table lists about 1,500,000 distinct CDR3 sequences, around two fifths of them singletons. The source of the sample is a study of blood T cells in healthy people across ages. Study in general: Per two T cells, about one barcoded beta molecule was captured through template switching.

General study points: The percentage of naive T cells correlated strongly with TCR beta diversity.

V usage is TRBV5-1 and J usage is TRBJ1-1, with a tentative D call TRBD1 (6 bases). Specimen: blood. This clonotype was obtained from a young woman in good health. The CDR3 DNA is TGCGCCAGCAGCAACTCCCTCGGACAGAGGGACACTGAAGCTTTCTTT. It codes for CASSNSLGQRDTEAFF.